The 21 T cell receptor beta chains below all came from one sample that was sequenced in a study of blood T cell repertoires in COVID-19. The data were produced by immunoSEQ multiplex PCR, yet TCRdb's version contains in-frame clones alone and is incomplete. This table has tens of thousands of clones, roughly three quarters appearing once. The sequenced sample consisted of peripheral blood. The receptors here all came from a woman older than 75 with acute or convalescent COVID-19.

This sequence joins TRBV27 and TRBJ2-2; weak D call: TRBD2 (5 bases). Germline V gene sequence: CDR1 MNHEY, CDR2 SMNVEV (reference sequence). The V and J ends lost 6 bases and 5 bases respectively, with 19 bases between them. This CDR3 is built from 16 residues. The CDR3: CASRPGSGSVTGELFF. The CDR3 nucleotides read TGTGCCAGCAGGCCGGGAAGTGGATCTGTGACCGGGGAGCTGTTTTTT.

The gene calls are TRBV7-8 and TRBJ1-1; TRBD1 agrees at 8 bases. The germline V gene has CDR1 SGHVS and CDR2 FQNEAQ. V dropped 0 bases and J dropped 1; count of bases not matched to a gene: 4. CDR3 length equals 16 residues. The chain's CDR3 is CASSLAQGAGNTEAFF. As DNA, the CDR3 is TGTGCCAGCAGCTTAGCGCAGGGGGCAGGGAACACTGAAGCTTTCTTT.

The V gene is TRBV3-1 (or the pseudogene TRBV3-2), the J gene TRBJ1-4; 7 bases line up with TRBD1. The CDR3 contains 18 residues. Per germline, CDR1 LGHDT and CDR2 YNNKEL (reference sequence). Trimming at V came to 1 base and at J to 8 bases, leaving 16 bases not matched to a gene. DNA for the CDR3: TGTGCCAGCAGCCAAGGGCACAGGGGAGCCAACTATTACGAAAAACTGTTTTTT. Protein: CASSQGHRGANYYEKLFF.

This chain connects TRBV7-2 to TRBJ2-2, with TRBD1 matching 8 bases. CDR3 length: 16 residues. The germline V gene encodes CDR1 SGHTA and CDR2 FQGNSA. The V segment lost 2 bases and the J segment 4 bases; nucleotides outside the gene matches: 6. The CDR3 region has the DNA TGTGCCAGCAGCTTATACCAGGGGGCGGGCACCGGGGAGCTGTTTTTT. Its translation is CASSLYQGAGTGELFF.

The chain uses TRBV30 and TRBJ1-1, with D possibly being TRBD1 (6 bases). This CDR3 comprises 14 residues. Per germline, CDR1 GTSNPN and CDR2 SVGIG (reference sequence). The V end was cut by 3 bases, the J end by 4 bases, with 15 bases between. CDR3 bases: TGTGCCTGGAGAGCACAGGGCCGGGGCACTGAAGCTTTCTTT. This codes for CAWRAQGRGTEAFF.

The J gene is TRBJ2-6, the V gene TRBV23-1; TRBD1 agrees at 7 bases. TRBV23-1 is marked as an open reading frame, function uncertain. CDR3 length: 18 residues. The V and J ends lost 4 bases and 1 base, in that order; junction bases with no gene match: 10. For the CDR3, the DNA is TGCGCCAGCAGTCCCCCGGGACAGATTAAATCTGGGGCCAACGTCCTGACTTTC. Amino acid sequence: CASSPPGQIKSGANVLTF.

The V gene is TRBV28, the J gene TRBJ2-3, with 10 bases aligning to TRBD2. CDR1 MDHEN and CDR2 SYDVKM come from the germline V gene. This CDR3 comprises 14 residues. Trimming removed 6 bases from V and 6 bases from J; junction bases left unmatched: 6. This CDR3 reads CASSSSGRVDTQYF. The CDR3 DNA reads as TGTGCCAGCAGCTCCAGCGGGAGGGTCGATACGCAGTATTTT.

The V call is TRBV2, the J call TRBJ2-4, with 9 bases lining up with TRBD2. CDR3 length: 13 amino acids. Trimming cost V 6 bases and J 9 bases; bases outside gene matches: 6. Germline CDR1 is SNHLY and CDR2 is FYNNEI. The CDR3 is CASRGGRDGIQYF. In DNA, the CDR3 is TGTGCCAGCAGGGGCGGGAGGGATGGCATTCAGTACTTC.

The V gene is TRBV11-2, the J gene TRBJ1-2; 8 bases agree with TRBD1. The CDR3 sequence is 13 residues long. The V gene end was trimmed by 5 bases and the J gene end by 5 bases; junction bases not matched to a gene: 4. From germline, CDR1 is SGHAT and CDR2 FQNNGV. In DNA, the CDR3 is TGTGCCAGCAGCCCGGGACAGGATTATGGCTACACCTTC. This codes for CASSPGQDYGYTF. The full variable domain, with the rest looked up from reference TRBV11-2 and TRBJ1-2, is EAGVAQSPRYKIIEKRQSVAFWCNPISGHATLYWYQQILGQGPKLLIQFQNNGVVDDSQLPKDRFSAERLKGVDSTLKIQPAKLEDSAVYLCASSPGQDYGYTFGSGTRLTVV.

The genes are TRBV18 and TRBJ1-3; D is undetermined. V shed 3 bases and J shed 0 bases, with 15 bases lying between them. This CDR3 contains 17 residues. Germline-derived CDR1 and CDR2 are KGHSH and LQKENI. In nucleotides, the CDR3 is TGTGCCAGCTCACCTGATCCGTCGGGAACCTCTGGAAACACCATATATTTT. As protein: CASSPDPSGTSGNTIYF.

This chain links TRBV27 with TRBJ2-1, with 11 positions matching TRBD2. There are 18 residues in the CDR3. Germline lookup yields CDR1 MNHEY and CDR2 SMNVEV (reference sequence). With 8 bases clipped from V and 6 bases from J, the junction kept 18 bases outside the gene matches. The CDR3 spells CASGKVRQTSGMSNEQFF. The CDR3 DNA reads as TGTGCCAGCGGAAAAGTGCGCCAGACTAGCGGGATGAGCAATGAGCAGTTCTTC.

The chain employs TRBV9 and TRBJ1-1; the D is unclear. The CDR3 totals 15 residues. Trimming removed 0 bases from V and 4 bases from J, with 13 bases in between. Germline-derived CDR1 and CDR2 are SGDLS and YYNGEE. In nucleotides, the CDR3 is TGTGCCAGCAGCGTAGAACAGTCGTCCGGCACTGAAGCTTTCTTT. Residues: CASSVEQSSGTEAFF. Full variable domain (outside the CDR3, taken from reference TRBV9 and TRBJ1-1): DSGVTQTPKHLITATGQRVTLRCSPRSGDLSVYWYQQSLDQGLQFLIQYYNGEERAKGNILERFSAQQFPDLHSELNLSSLELGDSALYFCASSVEQSSGTEAFFGQGTRLTVV.

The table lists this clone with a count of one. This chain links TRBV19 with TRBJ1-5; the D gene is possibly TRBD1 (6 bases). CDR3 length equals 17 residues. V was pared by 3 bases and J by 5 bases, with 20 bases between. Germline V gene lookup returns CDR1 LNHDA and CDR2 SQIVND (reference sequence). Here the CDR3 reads CASSIPLGRGPDQPQHF. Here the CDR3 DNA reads TGTGCCAGTAGTATTCCCCTGGGCAGGGGACCCGATCAGCCCCAGCATTTT.

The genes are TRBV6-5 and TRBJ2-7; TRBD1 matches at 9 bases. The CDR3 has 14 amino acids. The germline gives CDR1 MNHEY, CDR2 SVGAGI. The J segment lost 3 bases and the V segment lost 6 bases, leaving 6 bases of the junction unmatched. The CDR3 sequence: CASSATGGVYEQYF. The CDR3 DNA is TGTGCCAGCAGCGCTACAGGGGGCGTCTACGAGCAGTACTTC.

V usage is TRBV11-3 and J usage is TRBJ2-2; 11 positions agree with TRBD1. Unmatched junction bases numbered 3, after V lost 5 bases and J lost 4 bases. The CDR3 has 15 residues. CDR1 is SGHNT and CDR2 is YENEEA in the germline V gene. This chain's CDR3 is CASSRGQGGTGELFF. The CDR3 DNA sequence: TGTGCCAGCAGCCGGGGACAGGGGGGCACCGGGGAGCTGTTTTTT.

The chain's CDR3 is CAWSEGLAGGYEQYF. The CDR3 region has the DNA TGTGCCTGGAGTGAAGGGCTAGCGGGGGGCTACGAGCAGTACTTC. This chain joins TRBV30 and TRBJ2-7; 11 bases match TRBD2. After removal of 1 base from V and 3 bases from J, the junction contained 5 bases not matched to a gene. Germline V gene lookup returns CDR1 GTSNPN and CDR2 SVGIG (reference sequence). The CDR3 has 15 residues.

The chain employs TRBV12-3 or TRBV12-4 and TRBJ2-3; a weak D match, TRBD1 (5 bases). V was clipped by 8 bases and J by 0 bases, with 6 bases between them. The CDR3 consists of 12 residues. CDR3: CASGASTDTQYF. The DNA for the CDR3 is TGTGCCAGCGGGGCTAGCACAGATACGCAGTATTTT.

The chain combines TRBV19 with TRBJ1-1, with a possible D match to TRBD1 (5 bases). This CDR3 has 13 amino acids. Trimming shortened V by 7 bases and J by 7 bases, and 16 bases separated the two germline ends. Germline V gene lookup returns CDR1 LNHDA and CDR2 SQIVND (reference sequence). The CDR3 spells CASTIGPGDEAFF. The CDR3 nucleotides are TGTGCCAGTACCATAGGACCGGGGGATGAAGCTTTCTTT.

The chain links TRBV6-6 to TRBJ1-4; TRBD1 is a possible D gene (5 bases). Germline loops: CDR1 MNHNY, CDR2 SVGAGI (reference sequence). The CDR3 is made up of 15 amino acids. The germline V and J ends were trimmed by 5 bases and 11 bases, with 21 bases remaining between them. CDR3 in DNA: TGTGCCAGCAGTCCCAATCCCGACAGAGCTGAGAAACTGTTTTTT. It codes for CASSPNPDRAEKLFF.

CDR3 loop: CASSLELGSGKSSYNEQFF. DNA for the CDR3: TGTGCCAGCAGCTTAGAATTGGGTAGCGGGAAAAGCTCCTACAATGAGCAGTTCTTC. The chain recombines TRBV11-2 with TRBJ2-1; 8 positions match TRBD2. Looked up from germline, CDR1 is SGHAT and CDR2 is FQNNGV. This CDR3 region has 19 residues. With 0 bases clipped from V and 0 bases from J, the junction kept 10 bases outside the gene matches.

The CDR3 here is CASSPSLSEVREQYF. In DNA, the CDR3 is TGCGCCAGCAGCCCCTCCCTAAGTGAGGTTCGGGAGCAGTACTTC. The chain recombines TRBV4-1 with TRBJ2-7; D not resolved. CDR3 length: 15 residues. Germline V lookup: CDR1 MGHRA, CDR2 YSYEKL. Trimming stripped 4 bases from V and 7 bases from J, with 20 bases between.